The clone carrying this TCR beta chain was detected a few times. The CDR3 covers 16 residues. Germline CDR1 and CDR2: LGHNA and YSLEER. Germline trimming cut 0 bases from V and 2 bases from J; bases unmatched to any gene: 2. Profiling relied on immunoSEQ multiplex PCR, and the TCRdb table lists in-frame clones only, not all of them. Of about 100,000 clones in the sample, around four fifths were seen once. These data belong to a study of blood T cell repertoires in COVID-19. The sequence derives from an older man with active or convalescent COVID-19. Sample: peripheral blood. This rearrangement joins TRBV4-3 to TRBJ1-4, with 8 bases that match TRBD1. CDR3 DNA: TGCGCCAGCAGCCAAGACCACAGGGGGACTAATGAAAAACTGTTTTTT. It yields the protein CASSQDHRGTNEKLFF.